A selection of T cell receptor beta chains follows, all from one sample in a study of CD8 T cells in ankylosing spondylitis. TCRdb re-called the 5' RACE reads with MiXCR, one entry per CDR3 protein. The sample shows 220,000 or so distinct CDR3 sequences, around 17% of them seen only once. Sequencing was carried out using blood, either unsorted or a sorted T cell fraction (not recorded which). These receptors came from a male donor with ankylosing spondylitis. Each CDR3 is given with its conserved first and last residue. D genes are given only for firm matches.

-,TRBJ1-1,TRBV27,CASSFFGGLNTEAFF
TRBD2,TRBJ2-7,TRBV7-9,CASSLVGSGRANEQYF
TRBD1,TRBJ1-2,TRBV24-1,CATRGQGDGYTF
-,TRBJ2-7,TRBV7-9,CASSFPPPETGGEQYF
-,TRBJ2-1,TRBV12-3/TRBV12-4,CASSENNEQFF
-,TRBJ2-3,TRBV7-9,CASSFTLGTDTQYF
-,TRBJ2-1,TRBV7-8,CASRPFLSGTYNEQFF
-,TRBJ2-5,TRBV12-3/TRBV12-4,CASRGVAETQYF
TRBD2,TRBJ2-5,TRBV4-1,CASSQVGGTSKTQYF
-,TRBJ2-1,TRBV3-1,CASSQGTLEQFF
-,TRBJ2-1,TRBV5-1,CASGNMDGNNEQFF
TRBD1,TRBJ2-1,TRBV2,CASSDVGQGYNEQFF
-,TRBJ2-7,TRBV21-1,CASSNLRGKTYEQYF
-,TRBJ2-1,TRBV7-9,CASSLFGGEQFF
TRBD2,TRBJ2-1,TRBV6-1,CASKEGLAGSYNEQFF
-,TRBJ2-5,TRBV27,CASSLSTGEIQETQYF
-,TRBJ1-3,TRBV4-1,CASSQDEGLTGNTIYF
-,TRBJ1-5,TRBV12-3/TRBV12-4,CASSPTDYSNQPQHF
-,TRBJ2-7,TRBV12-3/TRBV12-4,CASSLPPGGRGSEQYF
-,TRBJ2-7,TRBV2,CASRGDGGYEQYF
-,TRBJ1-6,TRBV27,CARSLSPTGDSPLHF
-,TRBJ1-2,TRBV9,CASSVGDGALYGYTF
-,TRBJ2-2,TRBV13,CASKGAETNTGELFF
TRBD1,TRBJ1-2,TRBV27,CASSLSSGQDYGYTF
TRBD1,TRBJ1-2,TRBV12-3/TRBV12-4,CASSSTGATYGYTF
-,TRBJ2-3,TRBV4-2,CASSKMSLGRKTLSDTQYF
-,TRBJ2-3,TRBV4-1,CASSQDQDTQYF
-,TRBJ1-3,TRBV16,CASSHDSSGNTIYF
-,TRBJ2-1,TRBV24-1,CATSDSQGSSYNEQFF
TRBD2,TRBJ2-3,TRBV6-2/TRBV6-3,CASSSGRATDTQYF
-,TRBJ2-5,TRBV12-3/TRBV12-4,CASSPFRGQETQYF
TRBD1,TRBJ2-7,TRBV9,CASSVGTGHEQYF
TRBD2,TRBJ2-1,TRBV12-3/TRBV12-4,CASSLGGLAGNEQFF
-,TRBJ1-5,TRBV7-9,CASSYPGHNQPQHF
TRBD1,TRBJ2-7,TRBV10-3,CAISTPGDSAYEQYF
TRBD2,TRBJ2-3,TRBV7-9,CASSLFTAGITDTQYF
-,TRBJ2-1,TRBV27,CASSFRDTNNEQFF
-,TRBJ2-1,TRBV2,CASSGLITRNEQFF
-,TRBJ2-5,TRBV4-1,CASSQGGGTGQTQYF
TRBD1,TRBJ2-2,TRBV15,CATSIPPGQGAFWELFF
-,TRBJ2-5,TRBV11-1,CASSSDRQRPRLVKTQYF
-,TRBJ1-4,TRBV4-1,CASKTLPGPDATNEKLFF
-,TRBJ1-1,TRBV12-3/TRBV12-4,CASRDPGWNTEAFF
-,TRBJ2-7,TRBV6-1,CASSEGHGSYEQYF
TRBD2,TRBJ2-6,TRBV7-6,CASSLDPGLPPSGANVLTF
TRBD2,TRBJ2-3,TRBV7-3,CASSSHLAGMGDTQYF
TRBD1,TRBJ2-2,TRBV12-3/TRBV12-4,CASSYKNRRTGANTGELFF
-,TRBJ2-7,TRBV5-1,CATRIGNEQYF
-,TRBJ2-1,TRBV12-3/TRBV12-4,CASTPGAEPNEQFF
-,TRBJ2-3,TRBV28,CASSLLVDTQYF